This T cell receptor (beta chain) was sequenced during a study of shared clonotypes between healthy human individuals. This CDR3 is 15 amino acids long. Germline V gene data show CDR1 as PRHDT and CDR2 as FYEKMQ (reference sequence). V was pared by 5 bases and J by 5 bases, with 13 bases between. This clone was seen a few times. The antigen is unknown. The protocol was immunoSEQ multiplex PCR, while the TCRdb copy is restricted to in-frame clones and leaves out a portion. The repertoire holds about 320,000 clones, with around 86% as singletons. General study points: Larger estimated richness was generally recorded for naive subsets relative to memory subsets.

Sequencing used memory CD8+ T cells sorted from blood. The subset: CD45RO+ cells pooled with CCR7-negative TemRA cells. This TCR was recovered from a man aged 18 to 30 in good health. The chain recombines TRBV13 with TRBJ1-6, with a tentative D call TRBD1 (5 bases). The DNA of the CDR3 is TGTGCCAGCAGCCCACGCGGGGCGCATAATTCACCCCTCCACTTT. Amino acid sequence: CASSPRGAHNSPLHF.